This T cell receptor beta chain was retrieved from a study of T cells in Graves' hyperthyroidism and ophthalmopathy (dated 2019 in TCRdb). With regard to the full study: Peripheral blood was collected at initial diagnosis, before any treatment. In about six Graves' hyperthyroidism patients, the study also compared T-cell repertoires from thyroid tissue with T-cell repertoires from blood. After sampling, hyperthyroidism patients received methimazole starting at 30 mg daily, and ophthalmopathy patients received high-dose intravenous methylprednisolone. According to the paper, TCR Vbeta CDR3 sequencing was carried out on 135 peripheral blood samples, which came from more than 40 ophthalmopathy, around 75 hyperthyroidism and 17 progressor patients. Whether ophthalmopathy could be predicted prospectively was tested in an independent validation cohort made up of approximately 19 hyperthyroidism patients plus 17 patients who later progressed to ophthalmopathy. The roughly 100 discovery patients were randomly divided into training and test sets at a 7:3 ratio. To identify distinguishing TCR V-J signatures, a discovery cohort of 95 to 100 patients was used, comprising 40 to 45 with Graves' ophthalmopathy and some 60 with stable Graves' hyperthyroidism.

There are 14 amino acids in the CDR3, from cysteine to phenylalanine inclusive. The kept DNA is CDR3 alone, 42 bases in frame from the first base. Unmatched junction bases come to 9, with V trimmed by 8 bases and J by 4 bases. TCR beta CDR3 regions were amplified from RNA transcripts. The TCR CDR3 was subjected to a first round of RT-PCR using the HTBI primer set and the Qiagen OneStep RT-PCR kit. Libraries were constructed in a second round of multiplex PCR, after which size selection and purification were carried out. Paired-end sequencing of the libraries was performed with 100 bp reads on an Illumina HiSeq2000. The published analysis was carried out like this. Raw data were processed with SOAPnuke, discarding reads with adapters, uncalled bases, mean Phred below 15, or no exact constant-primer or identifier match. High-quality paired reads were merged using COPE v1.2.5, and each unique nucleotide sequence was defined as a clonotype. MiTCR v1.1 was used to align the clonotypes against IMGT TRBV, TRBD and TRBJ reference segments. Analysis was restricted to V-J combinations with a frequency above 0.0001, which covered 99.2% of repertoires. The TCS score was defined as F50 (clonal expansion) divided by E x V (chaos), with BLOSUM62-based TCRdist calculated between CDR3 peptides within each V-J. Welch's t-statistics and random forest reduced 500 to 550 V-J features to 13, which were used in a naive Bayes classifier (R e1071). Starting from the raw public reads, TCRdb applied fastp trimming at Q25, assembled clones with MiXCR and retained in-frame beta chains. Entries that share a CDR3 protein sequence are merged under the most common genes and DNA. These V and J calls rely on TCRdb rather than the paper's analysis. This sample lists over 500,000 distinct CDR3 sequences; around 16% were detected once. The ten largest clonotypes hold around 32% of the sample.

In the ophthalmopathy patients, disease was moderately to severely active, with a Clinical Activity Score of 3 or more, a NOSPECS grade of 4 or more, and a duration of less than 3 months. Patients with uncontrolled infections, other autoimmune diseases, pregnancy or lactation were excluded. Clinical symptoms, serum thyroxine and TRAb, thyroid ultrasound, and orbital computed tomography formed the basis for the diagnoses. Ficoll-Paque density gradient centrifugation was used to isolate PBMCs from approximately 10 ml of fresh peripheral blood. Total RNA was extracted with Trizol reagent, and quality was checked on an Agilent 2100 Bioanalyzer. Details on this clonotype: Its antigen target is currently unknown. The record has no base qualities; no much larger clone is one base away.

Points the paper makes about the study in general: In validation, progression to ophthalmopathy was predicted by the model with 65% to 71% sensitivity and around 76% specificity, a median of 6.5 months before onset. Most expanded thyroid clonotypes (frequency above 0.001) were also detected in blood, a finding suggesting that blood repertoires may reflect thyroid immune responses. In cross-validation, a model built on a 13 V-J signature told ophthalmopathy apart from stable hyperthyroidism with 87.88% sensitivity and roughly 81% specificity, and in testing the same model reached 80%/75%. No statistical method was used to set the sample size in advance, and investigators knew the group allocation.

The chain uses TRBV12-3 or TRBV12-4 and TRBJ2-7, and 9 junctional nucleotides match TRBD1. The sample consisted of blood. The TCR sequence derives from a woman between 25 and 40 years old with Graves' ophthalmopathy. The DNA is as follows: TGTGCCAGCGATTCCACAGGGGGCCAATACGAGCAGTACTTC. Translation gives CASDSTGGQYEQYF.